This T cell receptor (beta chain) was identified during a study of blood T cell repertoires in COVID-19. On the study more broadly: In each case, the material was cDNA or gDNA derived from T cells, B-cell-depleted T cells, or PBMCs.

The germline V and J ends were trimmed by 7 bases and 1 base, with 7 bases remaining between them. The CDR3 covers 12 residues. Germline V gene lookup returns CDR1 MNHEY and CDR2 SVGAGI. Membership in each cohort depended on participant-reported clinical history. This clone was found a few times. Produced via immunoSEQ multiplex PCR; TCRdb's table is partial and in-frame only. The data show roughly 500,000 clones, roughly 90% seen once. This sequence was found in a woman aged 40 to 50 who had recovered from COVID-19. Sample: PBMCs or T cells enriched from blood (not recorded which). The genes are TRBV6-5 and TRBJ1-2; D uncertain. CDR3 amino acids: CASKRINYGYTF. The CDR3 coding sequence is TGTGCCAGCAAGCGAATTAACTATGGCTACACCTTC.